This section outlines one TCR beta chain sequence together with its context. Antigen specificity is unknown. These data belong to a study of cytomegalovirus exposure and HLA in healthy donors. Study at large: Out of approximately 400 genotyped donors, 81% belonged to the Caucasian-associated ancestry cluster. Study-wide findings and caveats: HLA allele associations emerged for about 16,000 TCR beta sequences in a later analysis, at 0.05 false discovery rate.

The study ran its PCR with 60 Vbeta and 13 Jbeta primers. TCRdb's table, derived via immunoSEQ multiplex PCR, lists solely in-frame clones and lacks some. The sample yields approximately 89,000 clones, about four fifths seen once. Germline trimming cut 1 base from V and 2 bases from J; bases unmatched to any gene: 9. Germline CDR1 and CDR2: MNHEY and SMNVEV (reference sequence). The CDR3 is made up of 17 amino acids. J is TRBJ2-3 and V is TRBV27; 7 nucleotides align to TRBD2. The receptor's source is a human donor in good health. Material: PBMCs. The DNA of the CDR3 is TGTGCCAGCAGTTTATATCCTAGCGGACAACCCACAGATACGCAGTATTTT. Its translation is CASSLYPSGQPTDTQYF.